This T cell receptor (beta chain) came from a study of blood T cell repertoires in COVID-19. Germline V gene sequence: CDR1 MRHNA, CDR2 SNTAGT. The CDR3 totals 14 residues. Germline trimming cut 7 bases from V and 7 bases from J; bases unmatched to any gene: 10. Generated by immunoSEQ multiplex PCR, the TCRdb table keeps only in-frame clones and is missing some. Of tens of thousands of clones listed, around 87% are singletons. The sample comprised peripheral blood. This clonotype originated in a woman between 45 and 60 years old with active or convalescent COVID-19. The chain couples TRBV6-4 to TRBJ1-2; TRBD1 aligns across 9 bases. CDR3 nucleotides: TGTGCCAGCACCGAGGACAGGGGTAAAAGTGGCTACACCTTC. Translating it yields CASTEDRGKSGYTF.